The 21 T cell receptor beta chains below come from one sample, sequenced in a study of beta chain features in type 1 diabetes. Expressed TCRB transcripts were sequenced, since all the RNA that had been isolated was reverse transcribed. The repertoire was sequenced with immunoSEQ multiplex PCR; TCRdb's copy has only in-frame clones and lacks some. The repertoire holds more than 300,000 clones, with 8% as singletons. The source material was central memory CD4+ T cells from blood. The receptors stem from a woman between 18 and 29 years old in good health.

This clone has more than one count but fewer than ten. J is TRBJ1-1 and V is TRBV7-9, with unresolved D. Germline CDR1 and CDR2: SEHNR and FQNEAQ (reference sequence). Trimming left V 1 base short and J 8 bases short, with 11 bases between. CDR3 length: 13 residues. The CDR3 loop reads CASSLGLQREAFF. The CDR3 DNA follows: TGTGCCAGCAGCTTAGGACTACAGCGGGAAGCTTTCTTT.

As concerns this clone: The junction shows a germline mismatch at one end, possibly a read error. The chain has TRBV7-9 and TRBJ2-1; D remains unclear. The CDR3 totals 18 residues. The germline gives CDR1 SEHNR, CDR2 FQNEAQ (reference sequence). CDR3 residues: CAGRSHGVGTTSYNEQFF. The CDR3 DNA sequence: TGTGCCGGCAGGTCCCACGGAGTGGGTACTACCTCCTACAATGAGCAGTTCTTC.

The rearrangement uses TRBV11-2 and TRBJ2-1; D uncertain. The CDR3 length is 13 residues. Trimming removed 2 bases from V and 7 bases from J, with 9 bases in between. CDR1 SGHAT and CDR2 FQNNGV come from the germline V gene. The CDR3 spells CASSLNSLNEQFF. CDR3 bases: TGTGCCAGCAGCTTAAATAGCTTGAATGAGCAGTTCTTC.

This clone was counted between two and nine times. The V call is TRBV10-2, the J call TRBJ1-5; D is perhaps TRBD1 (5 bases). V shed 0 bases and J shed 7 bases, with 7 bases lying between them. The CDR3 consists of 13 residues. Germline CDR1 reads WSHSY; CDR2 reads SAAADI. The CDR3 sequence is CASSESGGQPQHF. CDR3 DNA: TGCGCCAGCAGTGAGTCGGGGGGACAGCCCCAGCATTTT.

This clone was seen more than once but under ten times. CDR3 in DNA: TGTGCCAGCAGCTTAGAAGGGGACAGGGGTGAAGCTTTCTTT. Translating gives CASSLEGDRGEAFF. This chain uses TRBV7-2 with TRBJ1-1; 10 bases map to TRBD1. This CDR3 region has 14 residues. V was clipped by 1 base and J by 7 bases; unmatched bases: 3. Germline CDR1 SGHTA, CDR2 FQGNSA.

Note on this clone: Other nucleotide sequences in the sample specify the same CDR3. The chain has TRBV6-5 and TRBJ2-6; a possible D gene is TRBD2 (6 bases). V dropped 0 bases and J dropped 2 bases, with 8 bases sitting between them. Germline values: CDR1 MNHEY, CDR2 SVGAGI. CDR3 length: 16 residues. In DNA form, the CDR3 reads TGTGCCAGCAGTTACTCCTCGGGGGCTGGGGCCAACGTCCTGACTTTC. It codes for CASSYSSGAGANVLTF.

This clone was picked up many times. CDR3 residues: CASSSWTSGYNEQFF. CDR3 in DNA: TGTGCCAGCAGCTCCTGGACTAGCGGTTACAATGAGCAGTTCTTC. V is TRBV11-2 and J is TRBJ2-1; TRBD2 matches 10 bases. The CDR3 totals 15 residues. CDR1 is SGHAT, CDR2 FQNNGV, per germline. The V and J ends lost 4 bases and 4 bases, in that order; junction bases with no gene match: 4. Complete variable domain (other parts from reference TRBV11-2 and TRBJ2-1): EAGVAQSPRYKIIEKRQSVAFWCNPISGHATLYWYQQILGQGPKLLIQFQNNGVVDDSQLPKDRFSAERLKGVDSTLKIQPAKLEDSAVYLCASSSWTSGYNEQFFGPGTRLTVL.

The CDR3 spells CASSQEVGRGETQYF. DNA of the CDR3: TGTGCCAGCAGCCAAGAGGTCGGGAGGGGAGAGACCCAGTACTTC. This sequence joins TRBV7-2 and TRBJ2-5, with 8 bases aligning to TRBD2. Germline assignment: CDR1 SGHTA and CDR2 FQGNSA. The CDR3 spans 15 residues. After removal of 5 bases from V and 4 bases from J, the junction contained 9 bases not matched to a gene.

This clone was recorded a few times. This chain connects TRBV5-4 to TRBJ2-6, with D perhaps TRBD1 (5 bases). The ends were cut back, 6 bases at V and 0 bases at J, with 16 bases in the middle. The germline V gene encodes CDR1 SGHNT and CDR2 YYREEE (reference sequence). The CDR3 length is 17 residues. The chain's CDR3 is CASTAGSFVSGANVLTF. The CDR3 DNA sequence: TGTGCCAGCACAGCAGGGTCCTTCGTCTCTGGGGCCAACGTCCTGACTTTC.

The V call is TRBV5-1, the J call TRBJ2-1, with D uncertain. The germline V gene encodes CDR1 SGHRS and CDR2 YFSETQ. Between the trimmed V and J ends, which lost 2 bases and 3 bases, there was a span of 9 bases. The CDR3 has 14 residues. The CDR3 sequence is CASSFAGLYNEQFF. The DNA of the CDR3 is TGCGCCAGCAGCTTCGCAGGTCTCTACAATGAGCAGTTCTTC.

This clone has just a few counts. The chain carries TRBV6-5 and TRBJ2-7; 10 bases align to TRBD1. V lost 7 bases, J lost 2 bases, and 5 bases stayed unmatched. CDR3 length: 14 amino acids. Germline CDR1 and CDR2: MNHEY and SVGAGI. The CDR3 reads CASKKGQGTYEQYF. The CDR3 DNA reads as TGTGCCAGCAAAAAGGGACAGGGGACCTACGAGCAGTACTTC.

This clone was counted many times. The chain uses TRBV2 and TRBJ2-3; 8 nucleotides agree with TRBD1. The CDR3 is made up of 15 amino acids. V lost 2 bases, J lost 5 bases, and 6 bases stayed unmatched. Germline lookup yields CDR1 SNHLY and CDR2 FYNNEI. Here the CDR3 DNA reads TGTGCCAGCAGTGAACAACAGGGGGTAGTAGATACGCAGTATTTT. It yields the protein CASSEQQGVVDTQYF.

A word on this clone: Compared with germline, one end of the junction differs, possibly owing to a read error. This sequence joins TRBV7-3 and TRBJ2-1; TRBD1 might be the D (6 bases). The CDR3 sequence is 16 residues long. Germline lookup yields CDR1 SGHTA and CDR2 FQGTGA. The DNA for the CDR3 is TGTGCCAGCAGCTTGAACTCGGGACACGGCTACAATGGGCAGTTCTTC. It specifies CASSLNSGHGYNGQFF.

The gene calls are TRBV18 and TRBJ2-1; D gene unclear. V gave up 0 bases and J gave up 12 bases, with 21 bases separating them. Germline CDR1 KGHSH, CDR2 LQKENI. This CDR3 comprises 16 residues. CDR3 nucleotide sequence: TGTGCCAGCTCACCACCGATGACAATTAAGACAACTGGGCAGTTCTTC. Protein sequence: CASSPPMTIKTTGQFF.

This rearrangement joins TRBV15 to TRBJ1-3, with D tentatively TRBD1 (6 bases). CDR3 length: 17 amino acids. The germline CDR1 and CDR2 sequences are LNHNV and YYDKDF (reference sequence). Trimming left V 5 bases short and J 4 bases short, with 21 bases between. The CDR3 DNA reads TGTGCCACCAGCTCCCGACGGCGGGGGGCTGCAGGAAACACCATATATTTT. Its protein product is CATSSRRRGAAGNTIYF.

This chain joins TRBV6-6 and TRBJ2-1; 8 bases match TRBD2. CDR1 is MNHNY, CDR2 SVGAGI, per germline (reference sequence). Trimming took 2 bases from V and 6 from J; bases not matched to a gene: 6. This CDR3 has 15 amino acids. The CDR3 is CASSYRTSSLNEQFF. In DNA, the CDR3 is TGTGCCAGCAGTTACCGGACTAGCAGTCTCAATGAGCAGTTCTTC.

The V call is TRBV28, the J call TRBJ2-1; D may be TRBD1 (6 bases). Per germline, CDR1 MDHEN and CDR2 SYDVKM. The CDR3 runs to 14 residues. V lost 2 bases, J lost 6 bases, and 11 bases lay in between. The CDR3 DNA reads as TGTGCCAGCAGTTTACCCGACAGGTTCAATGAGCAGTTCTTC. It codes for CASSLPDRFNEQFF. Full variable domain (outside the CDR3, taken from reference TRBV28 and TRBJ2-1): DVKVTQSSRYLVKRTGEKVFLECVQDMDHENMFWYRQDPGLGLRLIYFSYDVKMKEKGDIPEGYSVSREKKERFSLILESASTNQTSMYLCASSLPDRFNEQFFGPGTRLTVL.

This CDR3 is CSVGGTLTSGTSSTDTQYF. CDR3 DNA: TGCAGCGTTGGGGGGACATTGACTAGCGGGACCTCCAGCACAGATACGCAGTATTTT. V gene TRBV29-1 combines with J gene TRBJ2-3; 11 positions agree with TRBD2. The CDR3 covers 19 residues. Germline V gene sequence: CDR1 SQVTM, CDR2 ANQGSEA. The V gene end was trimmed by 4 bases and the J gene end by 0 bases; junction bases not matched to a gene: 15.

This chain links TRBV19 with TRBJ1-4; D is perhaps TRBD1 (5 bases). Between the trimmed V and J ends, which lost 5 bases and 8 bases, there was a span of 15 bases. Germline loops: CDR1 LNHDA, CDR2 SQIVND (reference sequence). CDR3 length equals 14 residues. The CDR3 bases are TGTGCCAGTAGTGCAACGACAGCAGAAGAAAAACTGTTTTTT. Encoded protein: CASSATTAEEKLFF.

This clone was counted a few times. V and J are TRBV7-3 and TRBJ2-1; 10 nucleotides line up with TRBD2. CDR1 and CDR2 (germline): SGHTA, FQGTGA. J lost 5 bases, V lost 5 bases, and 9 bases had no gene match. This CDR3 is built from 16 residues. The CDR3 DNA sequence: TGTGCCAGCAGCATACTAGCGGGAACTCTCCACAATGAGCAGTTCTTC. This encodes CASSILAGTLHNEQFF.

This clone was recorded a few times. V gene TRBV11-2 combines with J gene TRBJ2-1; tentatively, D is TRBD2 (6 bases). Germline V gene lookup returns CDR1 SGHAT and CDR2 FQNNGV. Trimming stripped 5 bases from V and 5 bases from J, with 10 bases between. The CDR3 contains 13 residues. The CDR3 reads CASSTDYNNEQFF. CDR3 bases: TGTGCCAGCAGCACGGACTACAACAATGAGCAGTTCTTC.